This T cell receptor (beta chain) is from a study of early T cells in non-severe SARS-CoV-2 infection. At the level of the study: The chains were unpaired, and the sequenced material was bulk RNA from unsorted whole blood.

V dropped 5 bases and J dropped 3 bases, with 18 bases sitting between them. Germline lookup yields CDR1 DFQATT and CDR2 SNEGSKA (reference sequence). This CDR3 is built from 15 residues. This clonotype was counted many times. Molecules of cDNA were individually given unique molecular identifiers that were attached to them. TCRdb fed the 5' RACE reads into MiXCR, producing one record per CDR3 protein. The sample gives approximately 35,000 distinct CDR3 sequences, 5.5% to 8% of which show up once; more than 3.5% is in the top ten. The TCR was taken from an adult who was a healthcare worker with PCR-confirmed SARS-CoV-2 infection or an uninfected control (not recorded which). The chain has TRBV20-1 and TRBJ2-3, with D tentatively TRBD2 (5 bases). The source material was whole blood. The CDR3: CSASNRDQDTDTQYF. CDR3 coding DNA: TGCAGTGCTTCAAACCGGGATCAAGATACAGATACGCAGTATTTT.